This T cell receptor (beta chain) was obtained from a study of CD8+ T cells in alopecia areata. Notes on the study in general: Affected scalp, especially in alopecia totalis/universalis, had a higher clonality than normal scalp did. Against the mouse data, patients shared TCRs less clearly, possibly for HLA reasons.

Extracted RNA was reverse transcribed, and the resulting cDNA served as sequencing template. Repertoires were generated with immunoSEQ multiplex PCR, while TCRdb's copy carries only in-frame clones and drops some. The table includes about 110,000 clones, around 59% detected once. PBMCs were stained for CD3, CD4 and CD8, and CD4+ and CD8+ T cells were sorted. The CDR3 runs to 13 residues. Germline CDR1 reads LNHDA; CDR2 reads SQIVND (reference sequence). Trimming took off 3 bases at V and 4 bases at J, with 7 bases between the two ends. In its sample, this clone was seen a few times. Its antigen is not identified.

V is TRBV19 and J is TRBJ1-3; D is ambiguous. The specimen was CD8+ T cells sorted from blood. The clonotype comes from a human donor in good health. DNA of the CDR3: TGTGCCAGTAGTATGGACGTAGGAAACACCATATATTTT. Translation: CASSMDVGNTIYF.